The entry below describes one TCR beta chain. What it binds is not known. This sample is part of a study of T cell responses to AZD1222 COVID-19 vaccine. General study points: Repertoire sampling happened only post peak T cell response. Increased Spike-specific TCR breadth and depth were observed after two AZD1222 doses. Among the donors, most were white British and more were female, and clonal diversity was possibly underestimated. Regions left unmutated in variants are reportedly the target of nearly half of spike-specific TCRs.

Germline CDR1 is LNHDA and CDR2 is SQIVND (reference sequence). CDR3 length: 18 residues. Trimming pared 2 bases from V and 0 bases from J, leaving 16 bases between. Only in-frame clones appear in the TCRdb table, and some are missing; sequencing was by immunoSEQ multiplex PCR. In the table there are over 100,000 clones, roughly nine tenths of which are singletons. The TCR originated in an adult in good health. The sample was peripheral blood, taken on day 0 of AZD1222 vaccination. The rearrangement joins TRBV19 to TRBJ2-2; D is perhaps TRBD1 (5 bases). The CDR3 spells CASSIIGAATANTGELFF. The CDR3 coding sequence is TGTGCCAGTAGTATAATTGGGGCGGCGACTGCGAACACCGGGGAGCTGTTTTTT.